The clone carrying this T cell receptor (beta chain) was counted between two and nine times. Its specificity is unknown. This entry comes from a study of neurological immune-mediated disorders. Time point: longitudinal time-point 2. Study findings and constraints: The greatest TCR clonal expansion appeared in HTLV-1-associated myelopathy and the smallest, falling below healthy controls, in multiple sclerosis.

The cDNA was generated by 5'RACE with 10-nucleotide random UMIs. MiXCR was run by TCRdb on the 5' RACE reads, yielding one entry per CDR3 protein. The sample lists 70,000 to 95,000 distinct CDR3 sequences; around 13% were seen once. V was pared by 1 base and J by 4 bases, with 8 bases between. CDR1 and CDR2 (germline): SGHVS, FQNEAQ. This CDR3 comprises 15 residues. The receptor was isolated from a female donor with HTLV-1-associated myelopathy (HAM/TSP). The chain combines TRBV7-8 with TRBJ2-6; maybe TRBD1 (5 bases). The source material was PBMCs. The CDR3 sequence: CASSLGQFGANVLTF. Here the CDR3 DNA reads TGTGCCAGCAGCTTAGGACAGTTCGGGGCCAACGTCCTGACTTTC.